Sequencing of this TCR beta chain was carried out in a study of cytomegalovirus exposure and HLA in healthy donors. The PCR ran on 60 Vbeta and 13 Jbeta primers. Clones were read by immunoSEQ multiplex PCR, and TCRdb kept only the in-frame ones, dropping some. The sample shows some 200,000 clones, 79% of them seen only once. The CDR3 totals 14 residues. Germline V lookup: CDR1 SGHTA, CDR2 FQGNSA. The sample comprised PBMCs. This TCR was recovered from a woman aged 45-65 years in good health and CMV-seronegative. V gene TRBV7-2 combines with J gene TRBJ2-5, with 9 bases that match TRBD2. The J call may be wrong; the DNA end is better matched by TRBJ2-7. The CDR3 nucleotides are TGTGCCAGCAGCCCAACGGCGGGAGGGTACGAGCAGTACTTC. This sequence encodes CASSPTAGGYEQYF.